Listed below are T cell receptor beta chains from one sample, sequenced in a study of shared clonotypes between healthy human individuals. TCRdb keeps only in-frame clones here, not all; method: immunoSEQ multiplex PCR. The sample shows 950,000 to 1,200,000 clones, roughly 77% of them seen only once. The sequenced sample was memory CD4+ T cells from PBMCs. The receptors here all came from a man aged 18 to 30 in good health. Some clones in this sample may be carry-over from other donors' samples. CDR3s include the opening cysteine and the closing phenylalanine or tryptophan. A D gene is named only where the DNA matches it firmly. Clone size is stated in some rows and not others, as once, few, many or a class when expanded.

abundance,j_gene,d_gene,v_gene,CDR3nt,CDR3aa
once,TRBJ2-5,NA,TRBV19,TGTGCCAGTAGTATTACCAGAGGGGAGACCCAGTACTTC,CASSITRGETQYF
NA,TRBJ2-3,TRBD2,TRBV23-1,TGCGCCAGCAGTCAACGAGCGGGAAGTTCCTTTCCTAGCACAGATACGCAGTATTTT,CASSQRAGSSFPSTDTQYF
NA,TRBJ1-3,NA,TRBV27,TGTGCCAGCAGTTTATCACCAGGGCTTCACTCTGGAAACACCATATATTTT,CASSLSPGLHSGNTIYF
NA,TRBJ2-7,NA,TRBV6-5,TGTGCCAGCAGGCAACAGGTCTATCGCTCCGAGCAGTACTTC,CASRQQVYRSEQYF
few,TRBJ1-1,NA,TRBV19,TGTGCCAGTAGCATCAAGGACAGGAACACTGAAGCTTTCTTT,CASSIKDRNTEAFF
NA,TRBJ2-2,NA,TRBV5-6,TGTGCCAGCAGCTTGGAGATGCACACCGGGGAGCTGTTTTTT,CASSLEMHTGELFF
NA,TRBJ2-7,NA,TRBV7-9,TGTGCCAGCAGCTTAGGGCAGGGCAGGAACGAGCAGTACTTC,CASSLGQGRNEQYF
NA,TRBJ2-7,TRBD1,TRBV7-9,TGTGCCAGCAGCCCGAGAACGGGACAGGGGCCTTACGAGCAGTACTTC,CASSPRTGQGPYEQYF
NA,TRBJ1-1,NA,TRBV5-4,TGTGCCAGCAGCTTGCGAACGGGGGTGATGAACACTGAAGCTTTCTTT,CASSLRTGVMNTEAFF
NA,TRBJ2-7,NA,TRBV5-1,TGCGCCAGCGGAGGAGGGACATTAGAATACGAGCAGTACTTC,CASGGGTLEYEQYF
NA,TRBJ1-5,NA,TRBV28,TGTGCCAGTAGTTTAGAGTTGGGGGACGGTAATCAGCCCCAGCATTTT,CASSLELGDGNQPQHF
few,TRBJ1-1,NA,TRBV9,TGTGCCAGCAGCGCATCAAAGACTACCGGGGCGAACACTGAAGCTTTCTTT,CASSASKTTGANTEAFF
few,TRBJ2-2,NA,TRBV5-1,TGCGCCAGCAGCTTGTCTAGCCCCCGCGGGGTGTACACCGGGGAGCTGTTTTTT,CASSLSSPRGVYTGELFF
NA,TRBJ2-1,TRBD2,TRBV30,TGTGCCTGGAGTGTACGGGGGACTAGATACAATGAGCAGTTCTTC,CAWSVRGTRYNEQFF
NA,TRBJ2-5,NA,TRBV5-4,TGTGCCAGCAGCGGGATGGTCCAAGAGACCCAGTACTTC,CASSGMVQETQYF
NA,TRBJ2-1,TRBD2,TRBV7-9,TGTGCCAGCAGCTCGGGACTAGCGGGACCATTCAGCTCCTACAATGAGCAGTTCTTC,CASSSGLAGPFSSYNEQFF
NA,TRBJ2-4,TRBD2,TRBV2,TGTGCCAAGGGGGTACGAGCGGGAGGGCGGAACATTCAGTACTTC,CAKGVRAGGRNIQYF
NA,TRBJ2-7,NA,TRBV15,TGTGCCACCAGCAGAGCGAGGCAGGTAAACGAGCAGTACTTC,CATSRARQVNEQYF
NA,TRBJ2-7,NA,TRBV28,TGTGCCAGCAGTCCTGCAGGGAGCACCTACGAGCAGTACTTC,CASSPAGSTYEQYF
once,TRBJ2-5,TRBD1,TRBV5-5,TGTGCCAGCAGCTCCCGGACAGGGTCAGAGACCCAGTACTTC,CASSSRTGSETQYF
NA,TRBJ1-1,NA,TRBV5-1,TGCGCCAGCAGCTTGCTCGGGAAATCGGATACCATGAACACTGAAGCTTTCTTT,CASSLLGKSDTMNTEAFF
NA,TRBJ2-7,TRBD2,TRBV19,TGTGCCAGTAGTATACGGGAAGCGGGAGGCGAGCAGTACTTC,CASSIREAGGEQYF
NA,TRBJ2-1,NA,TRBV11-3,TGTGCCAGCAGCGACAGCGGAGGGCTTGAGCAGTTCTTC,CASSDSGGLEQFF
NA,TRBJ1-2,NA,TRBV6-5,TGTGCCAGCAGAAGAAGGGGAAACTATGGCTACACCTTC,CASRRRGNYGYTF
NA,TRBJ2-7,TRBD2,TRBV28,TGTGCCACGGACGGGAGGGGCTACGAGCAGTACTTC,CATDGRGYEQYF
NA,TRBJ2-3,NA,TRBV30,TGTGCCTGGGGGACCGTGAGAGGGACAGATACGCAGTATTTT,CAWGTVRGTDTQYF
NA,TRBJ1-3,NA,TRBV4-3,TGCGCCAGCAGCCAAGTCCGGGGGCCTGGAAACACCATATATTTT,CASSQVRGPGNTIYF
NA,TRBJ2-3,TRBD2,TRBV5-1,TGCGCCAGCAGCTTGGACCCCGGACTAGCGGGTGGAGATACGCAGTATTTT,CASSLDPGLAGGDTQYF
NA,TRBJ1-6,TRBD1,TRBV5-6,TGTGCCAGCAGTTCAACGGACAGGGGTCGGGATTCACCCCTCCACTTT,CASSSTDRGRDSPLHF
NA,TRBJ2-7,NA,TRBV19,TGTGCCAGTAGTATGGGGACGGTCTACGAGCAGTACTTC,CASSMGTVYEQYF
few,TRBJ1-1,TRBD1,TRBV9,TGTGCCAGCAGCGACTACGGGACAGGGAGGAACACTGAAGCTTTCTTT,CASSDYGTGRNTEAFF
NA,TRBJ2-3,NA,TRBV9,TGTGCCAGCAGCCCCCGGTTTTCGGGGAGAACAGATACGCAGTATTTT,CASSPRFSGRTDTQYF
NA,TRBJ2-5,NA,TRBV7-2,TGTGCCAGCAGCCCTGGACCGCGAGAGACCCAGTACTTC,CASSPGPRETQYF
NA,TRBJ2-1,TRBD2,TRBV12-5,TGTGCTAGTGGTCTTCACTCGACTAGCGTGGGGGGCAATGAGCAGTTCTTC,CASGLHSTSVGGNEQFF
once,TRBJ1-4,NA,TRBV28,TGTGCCAGTGCGGAACAGGGAGGCGACGAAAAACTGTTTTTT,CASAEQGGDEKLFF
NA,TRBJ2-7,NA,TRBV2,TGTGCCAGCAGTGACGGTGCGTCCTACGAGCAGTACTTC,CASSDGASYEQYF
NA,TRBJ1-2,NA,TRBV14,TGTGCCAGCAGCCAAGTACATCTTAACTATGGCTACACCTTC,CASSQVHLNYGYTF
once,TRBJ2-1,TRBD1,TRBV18,TGTGCCAGCTCTCGGGACAGGGTAGCTTATGAGCAGTTCTTC,CASSRDRVAYEQFF
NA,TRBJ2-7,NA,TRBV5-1,TGCGCCAGCAGCTTAGGTGGGAGCTTCGACGAGCAGTACTTC,CASSLGGSFDEQYF
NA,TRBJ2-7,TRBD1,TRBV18,TGTGCCAGCTCACCAAACAGGGGACGGCCCTACGAGCAGTACTTC,CASSPNRGRPYEQYF
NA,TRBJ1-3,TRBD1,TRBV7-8,TGTGCCAGCAGCGTAACAGGGGGAAGCTCTGGAAACACCATATATTTT,CASSVTGGSSGNTIYF
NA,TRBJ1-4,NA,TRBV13,TGTGCCAGCACCAGGCGGGTAGCTAATGAAAAACTGTTTTTT,CASTRRVANEKLFF
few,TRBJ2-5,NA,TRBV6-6,TGTGCCAGCAGACCTTGGACAGTTTCCCAAGAGACCCAGTACTTC,CASRPWTVSQETQYF
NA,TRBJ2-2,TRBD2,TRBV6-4,TGTGCCAGCAAGTCGTTAGCGGGAGACGAGACGAACACCGGGGAGCTGTTTTTT,CASKSLAGDETNTGELFF
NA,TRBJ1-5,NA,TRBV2,TGTGCCAGCAGTGATTGGGGGGACCAGCCCCAGCATTTT,CASSDWGDQPQHF
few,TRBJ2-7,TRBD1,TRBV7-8,TGTGCCAGCAGCTTAGGCCGACTCGCGAGCCGGGACAGGGTATACGAGCAGTACTTC,CASSLGRLASRDRVYEQYF
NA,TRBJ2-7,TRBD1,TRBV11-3,TGTGCCAGCAGCTTCCAGGGGGCCGACGAGCAGTACTTC,CASSFQGADEQYF
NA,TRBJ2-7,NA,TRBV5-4,TGTGCCAGCAGCTTGTCCTCGATCCCTTACGAGCAGTACTTC,CASSLSSIPYEQYF
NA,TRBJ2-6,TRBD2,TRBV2,TGTGCCAGCCCCCGAGGGGACGTGGGGGGGGGCGTCCTGACTTTC,CASPRGDVGGGVLTF
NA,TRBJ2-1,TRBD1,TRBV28,TGTGCCAGCAGCCGACAGGGGCGAGGAATCAATGAGCAGTTCTTC,CASSRQGRGINEQFF
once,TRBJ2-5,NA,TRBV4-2,TGTGCCAGCAGCCAGGGGCCTTACCCGGCGGAGACCCAGTACTTC,CASSQGPYPAETQYF
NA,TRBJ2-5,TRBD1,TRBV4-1,TGCGCCAGCAGCCAAGTATGGAACAGGGGGAACCGGTTGGAGACCCAGTACTTC,CASSQVWNRGNRLETQYF
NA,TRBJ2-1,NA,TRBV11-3,TGTGCCAGCAGCGAGGGGGGACCGTACAATGAGCAGTTCTTC,CASSEGGPYNEQFF
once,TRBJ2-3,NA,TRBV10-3,TGTGCCATCAGCCGACAGCAGAGCACAGATACGCAGTATTTT,CAISRQQSTDTQYF
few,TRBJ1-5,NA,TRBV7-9,TGTGCCAGCAGCCGACAGGTGAATCAGCCCCAGCATTTT,CASSRQVNQPQHF